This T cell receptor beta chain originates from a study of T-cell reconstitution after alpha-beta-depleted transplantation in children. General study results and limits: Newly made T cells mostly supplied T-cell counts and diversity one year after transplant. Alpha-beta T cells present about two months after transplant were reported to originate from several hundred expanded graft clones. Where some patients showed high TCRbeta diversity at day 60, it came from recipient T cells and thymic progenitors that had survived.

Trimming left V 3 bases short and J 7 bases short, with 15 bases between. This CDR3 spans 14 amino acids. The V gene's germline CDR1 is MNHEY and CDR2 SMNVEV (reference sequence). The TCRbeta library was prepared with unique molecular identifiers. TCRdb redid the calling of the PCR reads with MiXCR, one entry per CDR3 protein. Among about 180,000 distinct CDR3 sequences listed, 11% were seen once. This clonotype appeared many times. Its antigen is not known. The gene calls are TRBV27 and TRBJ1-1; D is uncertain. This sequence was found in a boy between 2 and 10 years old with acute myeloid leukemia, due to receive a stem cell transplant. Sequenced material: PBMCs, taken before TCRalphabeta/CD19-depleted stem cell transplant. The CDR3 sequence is CASSFANTANEAFF. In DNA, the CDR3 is TGTGCCAGCAGTTTCGCAAACACAGCAAATGAAGCTTTCTTT.